Given below is one TCR beta chain in context. Per germline, CDR1 MNHEY and CDR2 SVGAGI. Trimming removed 0 bases at V and 1 base at J, with 6 bases between. The CDR3 covers 15 residues. The sample is drawn from a study of technical replicates of blood from a few donors. Profiled with immunoSEQ multiplex PCR; TCRdb holds only in-frame clones, not every one. The table has about 90,000 clones, about 90% seen once. J is TRBJ2-2 and V is TRBV6-5; weak D call: TRBD1 (5 bases). The material sequenced was T cells isolated from PBMCs. The sequence was collected from a human donor in good health. Here the CDR3 reads CASSYSGQNTGELFF. DNA of the CDR3: TGTGCCAGCAGTTACTCAGGACAGAACACCGGGGAGCTGTTTTTT.